The present T cell receptor beta chain was sequenced within a study of radiotherapy plus CTLA-4 blockade in lung cancer. Across the study: Objective responses emerged in roughly a sixth of patients, and around 30% attained disease control.

Study-level points and caveats: Tumor-origin TCR clones grew in blood after radiotherapy plus ipilimumab. Early shifts in blood T cell clones, with interferon-beta, reportedly predicted response best.

Measured with immunoSEQ multiplex PCR; TCRdb has only the in-frame clones, and not every one. This repertoire shows around 110,000 clones, 81% found once; its top ten account for about 3.3%. Ipilimumab CTLA-4 blockade and focal radiation were given to patients with chemo-refractory metastatic non-small-cell lung cancer. The table lists this clone with a few counts. Its antigen is undetermined. Trimming took 5 bases from V and 5 from J; bases not matched to a gene: 9. This CDR3 is built from 15 residues. The germline V gene encodes CDR1 SGHTA and CDR2 FQGTGA. This rearrangement joins TRBV7-3 to TRBJ2-1, with 7 bases matching TRBD2. The clonotype was recovered from a human donor with non-small cell lung cancer that progressed on radiotherapy plus ipilimumab. Some clones in this sample may be carry-over from other donors' samples. Sequenced here: peripheral blood, sampled from a patient treated with radiotherapy plus ipilimumab. The CDR3 DNA is TGTGCCAGCAGCCCTACTCATGGGACTAACAATGAGCAGTTCTTC. It yields the protein CASSPTHGTNNEQFF.